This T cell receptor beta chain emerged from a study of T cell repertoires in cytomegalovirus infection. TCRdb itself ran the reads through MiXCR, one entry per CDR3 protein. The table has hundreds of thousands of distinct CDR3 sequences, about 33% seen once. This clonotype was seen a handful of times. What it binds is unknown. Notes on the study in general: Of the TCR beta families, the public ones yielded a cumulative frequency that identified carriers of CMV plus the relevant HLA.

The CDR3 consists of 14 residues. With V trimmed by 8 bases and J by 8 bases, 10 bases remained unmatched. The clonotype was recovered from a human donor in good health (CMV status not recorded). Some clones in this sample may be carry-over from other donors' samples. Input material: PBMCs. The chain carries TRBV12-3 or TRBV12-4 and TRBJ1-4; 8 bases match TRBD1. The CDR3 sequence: CASRQGAVGEKLFF. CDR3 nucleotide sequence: TGTGCCAGCCGGCAGGGGGCCGTGGGGGAAAAACTGTTTTTT.